Given below is one T cell receptor (beta chain) in context. In its sample, this clonotype was seen many times. Its antigen remains undetermined. Base quality data are lacking; no much larger clone is found one base away. These data are taken from a study of T-cell memory formation after mild COVID-19 (dated by TCRdb to the early 2020s). Study-wide context: TCR sequence clusters from the two donors were largely donor specific. Two young, previously healthy adult volunteers made up the cohort, one male and one female. In a couple of donors, T-cell clones that expanded and contracted after mild COVID-19 were tracked by sequencing TCRalpha and TCRbeta repertoires over time.

The sequencer listed for this sample is Illumina NovaSeq 6000. cDNA libraries for TCRalpha and TCRbeta were prepared by 5'RACE using constant-segment primers, with sample barcodes and unique molecular identifiers added. RNA was extracted from every sample with Trizol reagent. Amplification of the libraries took two PCR steps, and the second step added a second sample barcode plus Illumina TruSeq adapters. Libraries were sequenced on an Illumina NovaSeq with 2 x 150 bp paired-end reads. As for the original processing: Reads were demultiplexed and collapsed into UMI-guided consensus sequences with migec v1.2.7. With mixcr v2.1.11, UMI consensuses were aligned to TRA and TRB V and J templates and assembled into clonotypes. Expanded or contracted clonotypes were those called significant by both edgeR and NoisET, with noise models trained on biological replicates. For edgeR calls, the cutoffs were a false discovery rate-adjusted p below 0.01 and a log2 fold-change threshold of 1. As an exploratory analysis of dynamics, PCA with hierarchical clustering was applied to max-normalized trajectories of the 1000 most abundant clonotypes. The CD4 or CD8 phenotype of responding clones was assigned using the separately sequenced CD4+ and CD8+ repertoires. TCRdb took the public reads, trimmed them with fastp at Q25, ran MiXCR for clone calling and kept in-frame beta chains. Under each unique CDR3 protein, matching rows form one entry showing the most common genes and DNA. The V and J calls come from TCRdb's annotation, not from the publication. Within this sample are 7,000 to 7,500 distinct CDR3 sequences, with 25% to 40% of them counted one time only. Roughly 55% of the sample is in the top ten clones.

Broader findings and caveats from the paper: Clones contracting from day 15 to 85 had balanced CD4/CD8 phenotypes, while a second wave expanding from day 15 to 37 was biased towards CD4+. Some responding clones were detected in pre-infection memory, which suggested that pre-existing cross-reactive memory T cells had joined the SARS-CoV-2 response. SARS-CoV-2 specificity was not confirmed for the second-wave clones peaking on day 37. The study covered only a couple of mild cases, and larger cohorts including severe cases with pre-infection samples were considered necessary. Contracting CD4+ clones were found mainly in CM and EM memory subsets, while CD8+ clones were enriched in EMRA.

Ficoll-Paque density gradient centrifugation was the method used to isolate PBMCs. CDR1 and CDR2 (ENHRY, SYGVKD) derive from the germline V gene. V has 3 bases trimmed and J has 6 bases trimmed; junction bases matching no gene number 5. Including cysteine and phenylalanine, the CDR3 has 14 amino acids. CDR3 DNA only is kept here, 42 bases in frame from base 1. The source of this sequence is an adult woman who had mild COVID-19 (a few samples of this study predate the infection). The sample titles of this study are shuffled in the database, so cell type and time point are left out; the donor was told from shared clones. The sample taken for sequencing was PBMCs or a T cell subset sorted from them (not recorded which). The sequence joins TRBV10-3 to TRBJ2-3, with 8 bases in between that match TRBD1. The base sequence is TGTGCCATCAGTGAAGGACAGGGAAGGGATACGCAGTATTTT. This sequence encodes CAISEGQGRDTQYF.